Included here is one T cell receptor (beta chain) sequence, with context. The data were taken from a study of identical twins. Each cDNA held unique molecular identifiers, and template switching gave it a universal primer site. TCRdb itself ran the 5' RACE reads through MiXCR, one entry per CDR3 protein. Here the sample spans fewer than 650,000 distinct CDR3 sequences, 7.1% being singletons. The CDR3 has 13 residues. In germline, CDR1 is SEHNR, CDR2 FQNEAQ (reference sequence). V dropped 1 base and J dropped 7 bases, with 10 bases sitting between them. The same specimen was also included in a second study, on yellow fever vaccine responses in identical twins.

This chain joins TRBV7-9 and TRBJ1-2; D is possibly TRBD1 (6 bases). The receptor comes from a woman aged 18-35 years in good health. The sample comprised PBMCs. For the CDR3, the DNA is TGTGCCAGCAGCTTAGGGGGGGCATCTGGCTACACCTTC. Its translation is CASSLGGASGYTF. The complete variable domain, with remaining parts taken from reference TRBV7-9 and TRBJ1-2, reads DTGVSQNPRHKITKRGQNVTFRCDPISEHNRLYWYRQTLGQGPEFLTYFQNEAQLEKSRLLSDRFSAERPKGSFSTLEIQRTEQGDSAMYLCASSLGGASGYTFGSGTRLTVV.